The 10 T cell receptor beta chains in this list originate from one sample, sequenced in a study of blood T cell repertoires in COVID-19. Some clones are missing from TCRdb's copy, which holds only in-frame ones; the method was immunoSEQ multiplex PCR. This sample has 60,000 to 90,000 clones; 84% occur once, and the top ten carry 3.5%. Material: peripheral blood. These receptor sequences come from a middle-aged man with acute or convalescent COVID-19.

The chain is built from TRBV6-5 and TRBJ1-5; D uncertain. This CDR3 region has 15 residues. Germline CDR1 and CDR2: MNHEY and SVGAGI. Deletions cut 4 bases from V and 6 bases from J, with 16 bases between. The CDR3 DNA reads as TGTGCCAGCAGTTTGACAAGTTCTTACGGTCAGCCCCAGCATTTT. It specifies CASSLTSSYGQPQHF.

In DNA form, the CDR3 reads TGCGCCAGCAGCCAACCTAGCGGGAGGAGCACCGGGGAGCTGTTTTTT. It encodes CASSQPSGRSTGELFF. This chain links TRBV4-3 with TRBJ2-2, with 11 bases matching TRBD2. Germline V CDR1 and CDR2: LGHNA, YSLEER. The CDR3 spans 16 residues. The junction had 3 bases not matched to a gene; V was cut back by 2 bases and J by 4 bases.

The chain links TRBV4-3 to TRBJ1-3; possibly TRBD1 for D (6 bases). Germline CDR1 and CDR2: LGHNA and YSLEER. V lost 1 base and J 0 bases, leaving 16 bases between the germline ends. There are 18 residues in the CDR3. The CDR3 nucleotides are TGCGCCAGCAGCCAAGCCCCCCAACAGGGAAACTCTGGAAACACCATATATTTT. Protein: CASSQAPQQGNSGNTIYF.

In nucleotides, the CDR3 is TGTGCCAGCAGCCCTGACATGAACTCTGGAAACACCATATATTTT. This sequence encodes CASSPDMNSGNTIYF. The J gene is TRBJ1-3, the V gene TRBV6-6; D remains unclear. CDR1 MNHNY and CDR2 SVGAGI come from the germline V gene (reference sequence). V gave up 6 bases and J gave up 0 bases, with 12 bases separating them. The CDR3 loop spans 15 amino acids.

This clone came up a few times. V gene TRBV5-8 combines with J gene TRBJ1-1; 7 bases are a match to TRBD1. Looked up from germline, CDR1 is SGHTS and CDR2 is YDEGEE. This CDR3 has 16 residues. The V and J ends lost 0 bases and 1 base, in that order; junction bases with no gene match: 6. In nucleotides, the CDR3 is TGTGCCAGCAGCTTGGAGACAGGGCCCCCGAACACTGAAGCTTTCTTT. Its translation: CASSLETGPPNTEAFF.

This sequence joins TRBV7-6 and TRBJ2-5, with D possibly TRBD1 on 5 matching bases. This CDR3 is 13 amino acids long. Trimming took 3 bases from V and 5 from J, leaving 10 bases between them. Germline CDR1 is SGHVS and CDR2 is FNYEAQ. This CDR3 reads CASSFTGLETQYF. The CDR3 DNA sequence: TGTGCCAGCAGCTTTACAGGCCTGGAGACCCAGTACTTC.

The gene calls are TRBV10-3 and TRBJ2-7, with 10 bases identical to TRBD1. Germline V gene data show CDR1 as ENHRY and CDR2 as SYGVKD. The J segment lost 5 bases and the V segment lost 10 bases, leaving 11 bases of the junction unmatched. The CDR3 extends over 14 amino acids. The CDR3 sequence: CATGQGSLVDEQYF. CDR3 nucleotides: TGTGCCACGGGACAGGGGAGTCTCGTCGACGAGCAGTACTTC.

The V call is TRBV19, the J call TRBJ1-6; 9 positions agree with TRBD1. CDR3 length: 16 residues. The junction had 12 bases not matched to a gene; V was cut back by 5 bases and J by 10 bases. Germline assignment: CDR1 LNHDA and CDR2 SQIVND (reference sequence). CDR3 region: CASSPWGQGGGSPLHF. CDR3 coding DNA: TGTGCCAGTAGTCCCTGGGGACAGGGAGGAGGATCACCCCTCCACTTT. The full variable domain, its missing parts supplied by reference TRBV19 and TRBJ1-6, is DGGITQSPKYLFRKEGQNVTLSCEQNLNHDAMYWYRQDPGQGLRLIYYSQIVNDFQKGDIAEGYSVSREKKESFPLTVTSAQKNPTAFYLCASSPWGQGGGSPLHFGNGTRLTVT.

The V gene is TRBV11-2, the J gene TRBJ1-6; TRBD1 agrees at 10 bases. Germline V CDR1 and CDR2: SGHAT, FQNNGV. The CDR3 is 18 amino acids. The trim removed 5 bases at V and 10 bases at J, leaving 17 bases unmatched. As DNA, the CDR3 is TGTGCCAGCAGCCCTGGGACAGGGGCCCTGGTGGCGCGGTCACCCCTCCACTTT. This translates into CASSPGTGALVARSPLHF. Supplemented by reference TRBV11-2 and TRBJ1-6, the full variable domain reads EAGVAQSPRYKIIEKRQSVAFWCNPISGHATLYWYQQILGQGPKLLIQFQNNGVVDDSQLPKDRFSAERLKGVDSTLKIQPAKLEDSAVYLCASSPGTGALVARSPLHFGNGTRLTVT.

The V and J genes are TRBV29-1 and TRBJ2-7, with 10 bases identical to TRBD1. The CDR3 covers 14 residues. Germline CDR1 reads SQVTM; CDR2 reads ANQGSEA. V shed 6 bases and J 5 bases; nucleotides not matched to a gene: 10. CDR3: CSVRPGQGRNEQYF. The CDR3 region has the DNA TGCAGCGTACGCCCGGGACAGGGGAGGAACGAGCAGTACTTC.